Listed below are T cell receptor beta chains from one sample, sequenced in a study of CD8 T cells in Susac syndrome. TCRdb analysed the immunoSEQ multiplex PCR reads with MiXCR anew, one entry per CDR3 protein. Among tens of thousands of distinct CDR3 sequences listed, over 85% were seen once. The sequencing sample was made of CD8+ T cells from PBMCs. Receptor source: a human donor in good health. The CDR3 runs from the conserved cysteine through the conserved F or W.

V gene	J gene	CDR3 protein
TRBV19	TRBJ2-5	CASSAGGAETQYF
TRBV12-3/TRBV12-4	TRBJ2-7	CASSPTVSYEQYF
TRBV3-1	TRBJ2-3	CASSQGSDTQYF
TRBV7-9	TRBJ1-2	CASSIAGGEGYTF
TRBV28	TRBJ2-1	CASSFPGTSGRYYNEQFF
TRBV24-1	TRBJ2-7	CATSDPGTPLNF
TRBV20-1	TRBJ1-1	CSAVFPGLSLGAFF
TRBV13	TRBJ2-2	CASSLEGVQNTGELFF
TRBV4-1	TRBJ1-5	CASSQELGQGKQPQHF
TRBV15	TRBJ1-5	CATSGTSLAQHF
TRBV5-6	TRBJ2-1	CASSPSGVSNAGLLYNEQFF
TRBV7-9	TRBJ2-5	CASSNTGTGGETQYF
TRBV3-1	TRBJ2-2	CASSQDGEVTGELFF
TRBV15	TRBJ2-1	CATSADFYNEQFF
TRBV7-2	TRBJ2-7	CASSLGETPSYEQYF
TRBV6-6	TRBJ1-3	CASSYPTRGALDTIYF
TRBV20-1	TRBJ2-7	CSARRGGSSYEQYF
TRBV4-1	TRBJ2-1	CASSPTGIEQFF
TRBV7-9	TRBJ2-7	CASSQNRGETYEQYF
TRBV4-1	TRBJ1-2	CASSQVEGAPGYGYTF
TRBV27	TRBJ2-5	CASSPRLSGETQYF
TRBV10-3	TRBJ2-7	CAISEGRSYEQYF
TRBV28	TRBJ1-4	CASSPGGSNEKLFF
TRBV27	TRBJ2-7	CASSSGLAGYEQYF
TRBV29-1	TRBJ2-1	CSVEYRLAGENEQFF
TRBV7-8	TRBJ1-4	CASRGEGFGEKLFF
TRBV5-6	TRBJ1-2	CASNSGRGYTF
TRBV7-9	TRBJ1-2	CASTPPQGANGYTF